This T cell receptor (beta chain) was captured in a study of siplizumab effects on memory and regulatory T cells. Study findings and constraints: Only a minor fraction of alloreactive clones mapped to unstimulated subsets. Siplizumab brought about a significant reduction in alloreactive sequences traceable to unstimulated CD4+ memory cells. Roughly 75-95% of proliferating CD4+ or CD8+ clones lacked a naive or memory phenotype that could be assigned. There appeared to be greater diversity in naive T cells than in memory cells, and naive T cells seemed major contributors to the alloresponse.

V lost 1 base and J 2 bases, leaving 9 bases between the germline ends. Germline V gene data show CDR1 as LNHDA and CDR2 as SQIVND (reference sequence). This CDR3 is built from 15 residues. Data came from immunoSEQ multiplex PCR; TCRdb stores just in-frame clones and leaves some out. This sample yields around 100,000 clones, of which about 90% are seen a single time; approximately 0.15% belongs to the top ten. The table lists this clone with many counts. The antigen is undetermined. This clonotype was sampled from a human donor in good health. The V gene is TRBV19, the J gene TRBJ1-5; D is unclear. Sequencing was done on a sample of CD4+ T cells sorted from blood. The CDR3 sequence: CASSIVAGGNQPQHF. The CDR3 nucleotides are TGTGCCAGTAGTATAGTTGCTGGAGGCAATCAGCCCCAGCATTTT.